This paragraph covers one T cell receptor (beta chain) sequence. Its antigen remains unknown. This sample is drawn from a study of T cells in tuberculosis. Study information: A South African cohort included IGRA-negative adolescents, latently infected IGRA-positive adolescents and adults with active tuberculosis.

Germline V gene sequence: CDR1 MGHRA, CDR2 YSYEKL. The CDR3 sequence is 16 residues long. The ends lost 3 bases at V and 3 bases at J; junction bases unmatched: 6. The repertoire was sequenced with immunoSEQ multiplex PCR; TCRdb's copy has only in-frame clones and lacks some. The table lists about 25,000 clones, 95% of them singletons. Study-level results: Cases with active tuberculosis were adults, while controls were adolescents.

This receptor was taken from a donor aged 5-35 years with latent tuberculosis or without tuberculosis infection. The chain is built from TRBV4-1 and TRBJ2-5; 11 bases are shared with TRBD1. The sample was PBMCs. CDR3 DNA sequence: TGCGCCAGCAGCCACGGACAGGGGGCCGGGGAAGAGACCCAGTACTTC. Residues: CASSHGQGAGEETQYF.